What follows is one T cell receptor beta chain and its context. The target antigen is unknown. A much larger clone lies one base from this, so it may be a read error. The data are from a study of T cells in Graves' hyperthyroidism and ophthalmopathy. Study outcomes and limitations: Most expanded thyroid clonotypes above 0.001 also appeared in blood. For ophthalmopathy, model prediction preceded onset by a median approximately 6 months.

Amplified TCR beta CDR3 regions came from RNA transcripts. A set of HTBI primers served as the primers for a first-round RT-PCR of the TCR CDR3. TCRdb reprocessed the multiplex PCR reads with MiXCR, giving one entry per CDR3 protein. The table has about 680,000 distinct CDR3 sequences, about 35% seen once; the top ten hold around 32%. Trimming left V 4 bases short and J 4 bases short, with 17 bases between. CDR1 is SGHRS, CDR2 YFSETQ, per germline. The CDR3 has 15 amino acids. Thyroid ultrasound, orbital computed tomography, clinical symptoms, and serum thyroxine and TRAb underpinned diagnoses. The PBMCs were sourced from fresh peripheral blood (about 9.7 ml).

V gene TRBV5-1 combines with J gene TRBJ1-2, with TRBD1 as a possible D gene (5 bases). Sequencing used blood. The origin of this receptor is a woman in her thirties or forties with Graves' hyperthyroidism. CDR3 amino acids: CASSPGLQVGYGYTF. CDR3 DNA sequence: TGCGCCAGCAGCCCGGGACTCCAGGTCGGCTATGGCTACACCTTC.